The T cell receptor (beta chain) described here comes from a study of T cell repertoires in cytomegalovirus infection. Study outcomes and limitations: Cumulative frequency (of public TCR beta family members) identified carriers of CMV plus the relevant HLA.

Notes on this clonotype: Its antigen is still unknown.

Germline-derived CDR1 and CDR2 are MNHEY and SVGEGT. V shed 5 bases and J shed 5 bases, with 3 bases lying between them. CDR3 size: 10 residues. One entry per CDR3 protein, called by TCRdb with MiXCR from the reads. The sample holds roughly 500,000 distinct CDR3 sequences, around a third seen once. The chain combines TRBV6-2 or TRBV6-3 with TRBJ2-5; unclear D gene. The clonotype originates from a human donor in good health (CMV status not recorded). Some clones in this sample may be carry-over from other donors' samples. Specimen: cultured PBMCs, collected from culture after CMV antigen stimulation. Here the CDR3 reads CASSDETQYF. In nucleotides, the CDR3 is TGTGCCAGCAGTGACGAGACCCAGTACTTC.